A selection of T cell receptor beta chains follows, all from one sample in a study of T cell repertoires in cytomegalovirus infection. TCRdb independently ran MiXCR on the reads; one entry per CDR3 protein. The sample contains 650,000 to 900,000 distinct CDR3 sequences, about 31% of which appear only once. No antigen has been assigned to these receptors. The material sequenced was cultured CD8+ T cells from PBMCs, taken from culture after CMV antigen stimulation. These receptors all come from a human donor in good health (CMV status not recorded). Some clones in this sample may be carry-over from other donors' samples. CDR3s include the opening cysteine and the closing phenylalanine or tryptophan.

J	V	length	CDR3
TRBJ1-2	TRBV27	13	CASRSAGLYGYTF
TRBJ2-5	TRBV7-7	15	CASSFGSGGEWTQYF
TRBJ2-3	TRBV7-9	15	CASSWTDSSTDTQYF
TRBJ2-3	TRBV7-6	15	CASSPKGGRTDTQYF
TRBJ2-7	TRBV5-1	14	CASSIGYNSYEQYF
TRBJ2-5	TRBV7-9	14	CVSSFLVTGETQYF
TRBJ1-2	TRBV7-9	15	CASSFTDRRGYGYTF
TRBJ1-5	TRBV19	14	CASSSGRARQPQHF
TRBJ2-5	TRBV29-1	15	CSVEDQTGGLETQYF
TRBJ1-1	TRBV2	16	CASSELGDRGNTEAFF
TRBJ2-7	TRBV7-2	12	CAGGTIPYEQYF
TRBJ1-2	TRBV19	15	CASSPRTGGVYGYTF
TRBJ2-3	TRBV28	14	CASSSGVDPDTQYF
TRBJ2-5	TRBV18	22	CASSPLSSGGPNTYRYQETQYF
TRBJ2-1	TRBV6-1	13	CASMRGSYNEQFF
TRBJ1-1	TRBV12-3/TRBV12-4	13	CASSGTRGTEAFF
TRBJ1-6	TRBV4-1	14	CASSQDDSNSPLHF
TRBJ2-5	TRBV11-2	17	CASSPRLAGAYQETQYF
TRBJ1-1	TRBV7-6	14	CASSLGTGQREAFF
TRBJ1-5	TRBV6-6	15	CASRKGGQPNQPQHF
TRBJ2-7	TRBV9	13	CASSVDSSLEQYF
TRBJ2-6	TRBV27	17	CASSLVVTFSGANVLTF
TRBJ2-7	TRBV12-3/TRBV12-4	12	CASRTGYGEQYF
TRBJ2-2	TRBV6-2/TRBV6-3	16	CASNNLSGRNTGELFF